The present TCR beta chain was sequenced within a study of cytomegalovirus exposure and HLA in healthy donors. Study-level results: Presence/absence analyses supposed approximately even sequencing depth among donors. It is likely that the observed cluster of highly shared sequence variants was a sequencing artifact. Prediction of most subjects' HLA-A and HLA-B alleles by TCR beta sequences was reportedly accurate.

Comments on this clone: Its target is not known. Germline and junction disagree at one end, which may indicate a read error.

The PCR was carried out with 60 Vbeta primers and 13 Jbeta primers. Sequenced by immunoSEQ multiplex PCR; TCRdb stores in-frame clones only, minus some. Of about 160,000 clones in the sample, around three quarters were seen once. Germline CDR1 reads SEHNR; CDR2 reads FQNEAQ (reference sequence). The CDR3 is 17 amino acids. The TCR was taken from a man aged 35-49 years in good health and CMV-seronegative. V is TRBV7-9 and J is TRBJ2-3; 9 nucleotides match TRBD1. Material: PBMCs. The DNA for the CDR3 is TGTTCCAGCAGCTTGCTACTCCGGGACAGGGGCACAGATACGCAGTATTTT. It yields the protein CSSSLLLRDRGTDTQYF.